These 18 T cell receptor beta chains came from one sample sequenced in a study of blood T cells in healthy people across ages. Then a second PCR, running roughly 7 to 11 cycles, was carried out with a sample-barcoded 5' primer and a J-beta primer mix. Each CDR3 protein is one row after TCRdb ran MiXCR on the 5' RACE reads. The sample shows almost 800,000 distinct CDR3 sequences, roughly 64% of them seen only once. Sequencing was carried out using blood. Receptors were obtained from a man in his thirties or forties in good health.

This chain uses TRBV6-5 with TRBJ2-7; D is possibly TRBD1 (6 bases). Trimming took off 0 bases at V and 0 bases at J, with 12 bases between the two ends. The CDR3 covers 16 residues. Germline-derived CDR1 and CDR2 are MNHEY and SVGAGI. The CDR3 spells CASSYSIADSSYEQYF. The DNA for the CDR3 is TGTGCCAGCAGTTACTCGATCGCGGACAGCTCCTACGAGCAGTACTTC.

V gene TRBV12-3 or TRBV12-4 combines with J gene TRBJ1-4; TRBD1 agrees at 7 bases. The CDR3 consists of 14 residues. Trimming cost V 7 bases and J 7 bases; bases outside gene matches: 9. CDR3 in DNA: TGTGCCAGCACCTCAGACAGGGATGTTGAAAAACTGTTTTTT. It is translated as CASTSDRDVEKLFF.

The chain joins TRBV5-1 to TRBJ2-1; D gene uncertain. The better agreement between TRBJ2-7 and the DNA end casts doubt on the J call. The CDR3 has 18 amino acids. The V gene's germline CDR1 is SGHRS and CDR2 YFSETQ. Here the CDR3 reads CASSLEAIGPYPYNEQYF. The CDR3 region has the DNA TGCGCCAGCAGCTTGGAAGCGATCGGTCCTTACCCGTACAATGAGCAGTACTTC.

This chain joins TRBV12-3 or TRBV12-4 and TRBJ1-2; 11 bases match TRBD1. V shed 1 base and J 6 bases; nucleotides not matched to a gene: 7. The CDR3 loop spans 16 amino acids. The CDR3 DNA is TGTGCCAGCAGTTTAGGGACAGGGGGCGCTTTAGATGGCTACACCTTC. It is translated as CASSLGTGGALDGYTF.

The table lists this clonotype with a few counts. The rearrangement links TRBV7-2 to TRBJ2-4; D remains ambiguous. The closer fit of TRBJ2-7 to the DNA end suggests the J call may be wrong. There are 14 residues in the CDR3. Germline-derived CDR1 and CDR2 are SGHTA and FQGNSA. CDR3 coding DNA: TGTGCCAGCAGCTTAGGGGCCCTCTCCCCCGAGCAGTACTTC. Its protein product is CASSLGALSPEQYF.

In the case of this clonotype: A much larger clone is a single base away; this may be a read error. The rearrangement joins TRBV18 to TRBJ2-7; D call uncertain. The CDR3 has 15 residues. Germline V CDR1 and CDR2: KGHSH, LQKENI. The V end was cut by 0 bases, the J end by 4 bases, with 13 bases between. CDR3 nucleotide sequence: TGTGCCAGCTCACCACCGGCTGCTGGGGAATACGAGCAGTACTTC. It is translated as CASSPPAAGEYEQYF.

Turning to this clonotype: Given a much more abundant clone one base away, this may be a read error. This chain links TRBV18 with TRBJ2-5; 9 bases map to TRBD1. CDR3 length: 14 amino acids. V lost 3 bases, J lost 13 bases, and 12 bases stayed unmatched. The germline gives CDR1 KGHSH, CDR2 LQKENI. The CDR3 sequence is CASSPGQGQFELYF. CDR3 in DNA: TGTGCCAGCTCACCGGGACAGGGTCAGTTCGAGCTGTACTTC.

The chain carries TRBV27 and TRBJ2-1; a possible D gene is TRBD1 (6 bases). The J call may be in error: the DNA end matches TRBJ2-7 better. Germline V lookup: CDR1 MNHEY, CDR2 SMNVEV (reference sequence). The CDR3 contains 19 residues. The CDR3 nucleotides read TGTGCCAGCAGTTTATTCACGGACCCGGTGACAGGAGCGTACAATGAGCAGTACTTC. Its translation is CASSLFTDPVTGAYNEQYF.

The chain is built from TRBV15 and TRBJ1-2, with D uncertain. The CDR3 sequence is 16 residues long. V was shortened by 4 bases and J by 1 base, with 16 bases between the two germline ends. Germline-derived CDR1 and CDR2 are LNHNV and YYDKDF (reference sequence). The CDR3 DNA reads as TGTGCCACCAGCAACCCGGGAAACAGCTTTAACTATGGCTACACCTTC. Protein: CATSNPGNSFNYGYTF.

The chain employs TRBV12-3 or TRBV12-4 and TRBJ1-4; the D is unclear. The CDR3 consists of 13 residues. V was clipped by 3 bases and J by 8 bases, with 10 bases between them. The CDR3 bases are TGTGCCAGCAGTTTGGACGAGGGAGAAAAACTGTTTTTT. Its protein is CASSLDEGEKLFF.

CDR3: CASSPRTGFVEQFF. CDR3 sequence (DNA): TGTGCCAGCAGCCCCCGGACAGGTTTCGTCGAGCAGTTCTTC. This sequence joins TRBV11-1 and TRBJ2-1; TRBD1 matches at 7 bases. This CDR3 contains 14 residues. Germline trimming cut 5 bases from V and 10 bases from J; bases unmatched to any gene: 11. CDR1 is SGHAT, CDR2 FQDESV, per germline (reference sequence).

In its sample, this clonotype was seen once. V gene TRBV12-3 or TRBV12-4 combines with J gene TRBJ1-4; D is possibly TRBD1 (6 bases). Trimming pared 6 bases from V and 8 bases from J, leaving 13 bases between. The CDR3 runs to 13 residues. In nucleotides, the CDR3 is TGTGCCAGCAGACGAAACAGGGAGGAAAAACTGTTTTTT. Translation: CASRRNREEKLFF.

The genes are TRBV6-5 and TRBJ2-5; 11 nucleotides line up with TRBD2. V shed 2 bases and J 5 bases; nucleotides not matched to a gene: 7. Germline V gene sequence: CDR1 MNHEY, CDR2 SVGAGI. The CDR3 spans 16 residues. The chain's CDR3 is CASSYTGTSGVETQYF. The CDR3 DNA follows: TGTGCCAGCAGTTACACCGGGACTAGCGGTGTGGAGACCCAGTACTTC.

CDR3 protein: CSALAGGASTGELFF. CDR3 in DNA: TGCAGTGCCCTCGCCGGGGGGGCGAGCACCGGGGAGCTGTTTTTT. The rearrangement uses TRBV20-1 and TRBJ2-2, with 8 bases that match TRBD2. Germline-derived CDR1 and CDR2 are DFQATT and SNEGSKA (reference sequence). V lost 6 bases and J lost 4; bases outside the gene matches: 10. The length of the CDR3 is 15 residues.

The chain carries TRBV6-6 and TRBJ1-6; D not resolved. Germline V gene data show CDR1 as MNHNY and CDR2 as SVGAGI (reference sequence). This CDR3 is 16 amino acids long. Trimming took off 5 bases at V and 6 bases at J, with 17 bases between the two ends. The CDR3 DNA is TGTGCCAGCAGTCAGCAAACCGGGTCACCTAATTCACCCCTCCACTTT. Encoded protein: CASSQQTGSPNSPLHF.

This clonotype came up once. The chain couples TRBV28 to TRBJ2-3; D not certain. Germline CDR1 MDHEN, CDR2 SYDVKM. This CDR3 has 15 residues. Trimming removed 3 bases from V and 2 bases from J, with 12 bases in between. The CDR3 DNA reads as TGTGCCAGCAGTTTCTTCCTAGGGTACACAGATACGCAGTATTTT. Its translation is CASSFFLGYTDTQYF.

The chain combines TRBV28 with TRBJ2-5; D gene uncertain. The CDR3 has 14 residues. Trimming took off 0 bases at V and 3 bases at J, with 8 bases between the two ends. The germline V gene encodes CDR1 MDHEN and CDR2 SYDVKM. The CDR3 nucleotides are TGTGCCAGCAGTTTATGGGGTCGTAAAGAGACCCAGTACTTC. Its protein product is CASSLWGRKETQYF.

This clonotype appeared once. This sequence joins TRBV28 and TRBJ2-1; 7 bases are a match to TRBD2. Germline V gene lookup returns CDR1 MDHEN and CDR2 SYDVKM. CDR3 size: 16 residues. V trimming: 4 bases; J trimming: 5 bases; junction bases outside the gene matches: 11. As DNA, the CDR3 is TGTGCCAGCAGTTCGGCGGGGCTAGCGGAAAACAATGAGCAGTTCTTC. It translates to CASSSAGLAENNEQFF.